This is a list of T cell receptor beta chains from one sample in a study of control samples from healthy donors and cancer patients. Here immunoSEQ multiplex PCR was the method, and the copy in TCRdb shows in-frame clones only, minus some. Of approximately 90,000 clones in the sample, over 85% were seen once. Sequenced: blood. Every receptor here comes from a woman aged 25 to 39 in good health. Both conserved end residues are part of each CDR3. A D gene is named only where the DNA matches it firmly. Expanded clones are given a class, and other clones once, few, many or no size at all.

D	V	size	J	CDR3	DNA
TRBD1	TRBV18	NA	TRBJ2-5	CASSRVATGTGHASETQYF	TGTGCCAGCTCACGAGTCGCGACCGGGACAGGGCACGCCTCAGAGACCCAGTACTTC
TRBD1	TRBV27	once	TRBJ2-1	CASSSGQGRNEQFF	TGTGCCAGCAGTTCCGGACAGGGTAGGAATGAGCAGTTCTTC
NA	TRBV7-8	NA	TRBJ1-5	CASSYTANQPQHF	TGTGCCAGCAGCTATACCGCAAATCAGCCCCAGCATTTT
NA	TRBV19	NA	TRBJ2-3	CASTTDRSDTQYF	TGTGCCAGTACCACAGACAGGTCAGATACGCAGTATTTT
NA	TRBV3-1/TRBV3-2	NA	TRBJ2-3	CASSQIVTLPGISDTQYF	TGTGCCAGCAGCCAAATAGTAACGCTCCCTGGAATTTCAGATACGCAGTATTTT
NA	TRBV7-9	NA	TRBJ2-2	CASSSTGNTGELFF	TGTGCCAGCAGCTCGACAGGGAACACCGGGGAGCTGTTTTTT
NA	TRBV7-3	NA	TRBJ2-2	CASSHLTGELFF	TGTGCCAGCAGCCACTTAACCGGGGAGCTGTTTTTT
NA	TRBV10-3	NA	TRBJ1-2	CAISESVFYTF	TGTGCCATCAGTGAGTCGGTCTTTTACACCTTC
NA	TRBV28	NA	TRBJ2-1	CASSLNYNEQFF	TGTGCCAGCAGTTTGAACTACAATGAGCAGTTCTTC
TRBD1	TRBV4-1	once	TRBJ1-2	CASSSWTGYYGYTF	TGCGCCAGCAGCTCATGGACAGGGTATTATGGCTACACCTTC
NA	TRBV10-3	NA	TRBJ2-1	CAISEFLPKKGEQFF	TGTGCCATCAGTGAGTTCCTACCCAAGAAGGGTGAGCAGTTCTTC
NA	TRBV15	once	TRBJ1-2	CATSSFRAGKGTF	TGTGCCACCAGCAGCTTCCGGGCGGGCAAGGGGACCTTC
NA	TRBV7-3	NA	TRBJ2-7	CASSPGGSYEQYF	TGTGCCAGCAGCCCGGGTGGGTCCTACGAGCAGTACTTC
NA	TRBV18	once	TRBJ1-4	CASAQGLNEKLFF	TGTGCCAGCGCCCAGGGGTTGAATGAAAAACTGTTTTTT